Each of the 5 T cell receptor beta chains below was sequenced from the same sample in a study of blood T cell repertoires in COVID-19. Generated by immunoSEQ multiplex PCR, the TCRdb table keeps only in-frame clones and is missing some. Of over 100,000 clones in the sample, 60% to 75% were seen once. Sequences were obtained from peripheral blood. All receptors derive from a woman in her sixties or seventies with acute or convalescent COVID-19.

The chain has TRBV6-5 and TRBJ1-5, with D unclear. The CDR3 is 14 residues long. Trimming shortened V by 0 bases and J by 5 bases, and 8 bases separated the two germline ends. Per the germline V gene, CDR1 is MNHEY and CDR2 is SVGAGI. The CDR3 DNA sequence: TGTGCCAGCAGTTACTCGGCCACCGATCAGCCCCAGCATTTT. Translated, it gives CASSYSATDQPQHF.

The chain employs TRBV6-5 and TRBJ2-3; D possibly corresponds to TRBD1 (6 bases). The CDR3 runs to 15 residues. Trimming took 3 bases from V and 3 from J, leaving 13 bases between them. Germline lookup yields CDR1 MNHEY and CDR2 SVGAGI. CDR3 amino acids: CASSYFRGQTDTQYF. CDR3 bases: TGTGCCAGCAGTTATTTCCGGGGACAAACAGATACGCAGTATTTT.

The rearrangement joins TRBV9 to TRBJ2-1; 7 bases are a match to TRBD2. V shed 4 bases, J shed 5 bases, and the junction held 12 bases outside the gene matches. From germline, CDR1 is SGDLS and CDR2 YYNGEE. The CDR3 extends over 16 amino acids. In DNA, the CDR3 is TGTGCCAGCAGCTCCCGGGACTACCTTGGGGACAATGAGCAGTTCTTC. As protein: CASSSRDYLGDNEQFF.

This clone was detected many times. V and J are TRBV9 and TRBJ2-7; perhaps TRBD1 as D (6 bases). Between the trimmed V and J ends, which lost 4 bases and 3 bases, there was a span of 11 bases. This CDR3 spans 13 amino acids. Germline-derived CDR1 and CDR2 are SGDLS and YYNGEE. CDR3 amino acids: CASSQGPYYEQYF. The CDR3 nucleotides are TGTGCCAGCAGCCAGGGGCCCTACTACGAGCAGTACTTC.

This clone was counted a few times. The rearrangement links TRBV5-1 to TRBJ2-7; 11 bases match TRBD2. The CDR3 contains 17 residues. J was trimmed by 2 bases and V by 0 bases; bases with no gene match: 7. Germline V gene lookup returns CDR1 SGHRS and CDR2 YFSETQ. The DNA for the CDR3 is TGCGCCAGCAGCTTGGCCGCAACTAGCGGGAGCCCCTACGAGCAGTACTTC. Protein sequence: CASSLAATSGSPYEQYF.